The clone carrying this T cell receptor (beta chain) has a handful of counts. Antigen specificity is unknown. The data stem from a study of human T cells and chemical hapten exposure. As for the study in general: The study enrolled mostly female patients with alopecia areata, totalis or universalis. From small differences in pooled library volume came most of the variation in per-sample TCR yields.

Time point meaning: pre-sensitization, week 0. Documented treatment: therapeutic diphenylcyclopropenone sensitization with weekly scalp DPC. Overall study findings and caveats: Significantly greater numbers of large CDR3 similarity clusters came from expanded TCRs than from controls.

MiXCR, applied by TCRdb to the RACE reads, yields one record per CDR3 protein. Of roughly 100,000 distinct CDR3 sequences detected, 9.6% appear once; the ten largest clones hold around 3.6%. This clonotype was sampled from a woman aged 35 to 49 with alopecia areata. Some clones in this sample may be carry-over from other donors' samples. The specimen was whole blood, collected in connection with sensitization to the hapten diphenylcyclopropenone (DPC).

Here the CDR3 DNA reads TGTGCCAGCAGCCAAGGGCGGAACTATGGCTACACCTTC. Encoded protein: CASSQGRNYGYTF. V gene TRBV3-1 combines with J gene TRBJ1-2; D is undetermined. Trimming pared 1 base from V and 2 bases from J, leaving 5 bases between. CDR1 and CDR2 from the germline V gene are LGHDT and YNNKEL (reference sequence). This CDR3 comprises 13 residues.